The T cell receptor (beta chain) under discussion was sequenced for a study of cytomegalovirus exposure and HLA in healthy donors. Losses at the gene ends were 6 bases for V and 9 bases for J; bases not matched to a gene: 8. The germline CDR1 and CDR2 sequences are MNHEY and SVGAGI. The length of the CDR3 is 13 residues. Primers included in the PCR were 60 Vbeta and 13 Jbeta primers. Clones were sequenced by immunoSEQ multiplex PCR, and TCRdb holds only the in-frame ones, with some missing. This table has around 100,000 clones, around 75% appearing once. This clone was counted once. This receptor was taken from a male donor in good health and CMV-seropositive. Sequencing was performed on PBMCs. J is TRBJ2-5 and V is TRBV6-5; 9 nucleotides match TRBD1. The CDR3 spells CASSSGQGSSQYF. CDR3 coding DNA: TGTGCCAGCAGCTCCGGACAGGGGTCGTCCCAGTACTTC.